This TCR beta chain was sequenced in a study of blood T cell repertoires in COVID-19. Study at large: Samples came from the United States, Italy and Spain, spanning acute and convalescent COVID-19. Nucleic acid was either cDNA or gDNA, and it came from T cells, B-cell-depleted T cells, or PBMCs.

As handled by the study authors: Nucleated cell counts were estimated from reference gene primer amplification. Clones were sequenced by immunoSEQ multiplex PCR, and TCRdb holds only the in-frame ones, with some missing. The V and J calls and clone size were taken over from that table, and D and trimming were inferred from the DNA. This table has around 230,000 clones, 85% to 90% appearing once. From germline, CDR1 is SGHAT and CDR2 FQNNGV. The V segment lost 1 base and the J segment 1 base; nucleotides outside the gene matches: 3. This CDR3 has 16 residues. Followed longitudinally, the Seattle patients had been enrolled during active infection.

The rearrangement joins TRBV11-2 to TRBJ2-3; TRBD2 matches 9 bases. The source material was peripheral blood. The TCR originated in a man between 45 and 60 years old with COVID-19, enrolled during active disease. The CDR3 loop reads CASSLGSSGGTDTQYF. DNA of the CDR3: TGTGCCAGCAGCTTAGGTTCTAGCGGGGGCACAGATACGCAGTATTTT. The whole variable domain, filled in from reference TRBV11-2 and TRBJ2-3, reads EAGVAQSPRYKIIEKRQSVAFWCNPISGHATLYWYQQILGQGPKLLIQFQNNGVVDDSQLPKDRFSAERLKGVDSTLKIQPAKLEDSAVYLCASSLGSSGGTDTQYFGPGTRLTVL.